These 6 T cell receptor beta chains originate from one sample sequenced in a study of T cells in tuberculosis. The protocol was immunoSEQ multiplex PCR, while the TCRdb copy is restricted to in-frame clones and leaves out a portion. The repertoire holds 29,000 or so clones, about 91% seen once, with approximately 6.2% in the top ten. Regarding time point: new active TB diagnosis, blood taken before or within 7 days of starting treatment. The sequencing here drew on PBMCs, taken at tuberculosis diagnosis. The receptors were gathered from an adult with tuberculosis.

The DNA for the CDR3 is TGTGCCAGCAGGGGAGATCGTGCCCCTCGGGAGTCCACAGATACGCAGTATTTT. Its translation: CASRGDRAPRESTDTQYF. The J gene is TRBJ2-3, the V gene TRBV7-9, with TRBD2 as a possible D gene (6 bases). The CDR3 loop spans 18 amino acids. Per germline, CDR1 SEHNR and CDR2 FQNEAQ (reference sequence). The V gene lost 6 bases and the J gene lost 2 bases, with 24 bases spanning the gap.

V is TRBV7-6 and J is TRBJ1-1; D gene ambiguous. Trimming cost V 5 bases and J 11 bases, with 18 bases left between them. The CDR3 is made up of 13 amino acids. The germline V gene encodes CDR1 SGHVS and CDR2 FNYEAQ. This CDR3 is CASSPSRTSGAFF. The CDR3 nucleotides read TGTGCCAGCAGCCCCTCTCGGACTAGTGGGGCTTTCTTT.

The CDR3 is CASSLVGGPSGEQFF. Here the CDR3 DNA reads TGTGCCAGCAGCTTAGTCGGGGGACCGTCCGGAGAGCAGTTCTTC. The chain has TRBV11-2 and TRBJ2-1; possible D gene TRBD2, 6 bases. The length of the CDR3 is 15 residues. Trimming stripped 1 base from V and 10 bases from J, with 17 bases between. Looked up from germline, CDR1 is SGHAT and CDR2 is FQNNGV.

The CDR3 bases are TGTGCCAGCAGTCCCCTTAGCGGGAGGGTCTCCTACGAGCAGTACTTC. It specifies CASSPLSGRVSYEQYF. The chain joins TRBV7-9 to TRBJ2-7; TRBD2 matches at 11 bases. This CDR3 is built from 16 residues. Unmatched junction bases numbered 7, after V lost 6 bases and J lost 0 bases. The germline V gene has CDR1 SEHNR and CDR2 FQNEAQ (reference sequence). The whole variable domain, remainder taken from reference TRBV7-9 and TRBJ2-7, is DTGVSQNPRHKITKRGQNVTFRCDPISEHNRLYWYRQTLGQGPEFLTYFQNEAQLEKSRLLSDRFSAERPKGSFSTLEIQRTEQGDSAMYLCASSPLSGRVSYEQYFGPGTRLTVT.

The genes are TRBV30 and TRBJ2-1; no firm D call. The CDR3 is 13 amino acids. Trimming shortened V by 3 bases and J by 6 bases, and 12 bases separated the two germline ends. The germline V gene encodes CDR1 GTSNPN and CDR2 SVGIG (reference sequence). CDR3 sequence: CAWSVGTGNEQFF. CDR3 coding DNA: TGTGCCTGGAGCGTCGGAACGGGCAATGAGCAGTTCTTC. Variable domain in full (rest from reference TRBV30 and TRBJ2-1): SQTIHQWPATLVQPVGSPLSLECTVEGTSNPNLYWYRQAAGRGLQLLFYSVGIGQISSEVPQNLSASRPQDRQFILSSKKLLLSDSGFYLCAWSVGTGNEQFFGPGTRLTVL.

This clone occurred a few times. V and J are TRBV11-1 and TRBJ1-3; no firm D call. Trimming took off 0 bases at V and 3 bases at J, with 9 bases between the two ends. The CDR3 sequence is 15 residues long. Germline V lookup: CDR1 SGHAT, CDR2 FQDESV (reference sequence). The CDR3 DNA follows: TGTGCCAGCAGCTTAGCGGACGGGATTGGAAACACCATATATTTT. Residues: CASSLADGIGNTIYF.